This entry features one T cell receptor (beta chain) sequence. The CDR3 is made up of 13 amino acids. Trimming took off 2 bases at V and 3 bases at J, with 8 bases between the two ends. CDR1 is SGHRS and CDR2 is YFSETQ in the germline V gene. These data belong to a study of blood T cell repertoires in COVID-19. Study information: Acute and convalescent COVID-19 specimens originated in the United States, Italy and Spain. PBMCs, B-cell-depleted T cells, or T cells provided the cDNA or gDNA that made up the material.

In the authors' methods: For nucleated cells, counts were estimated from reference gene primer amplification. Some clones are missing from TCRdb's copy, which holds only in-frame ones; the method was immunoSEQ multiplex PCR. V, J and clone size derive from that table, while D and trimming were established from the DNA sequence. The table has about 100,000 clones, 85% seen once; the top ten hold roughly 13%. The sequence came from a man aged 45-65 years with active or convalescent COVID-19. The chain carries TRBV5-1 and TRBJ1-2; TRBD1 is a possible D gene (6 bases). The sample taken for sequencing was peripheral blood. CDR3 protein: CASSFAGDYGYTF. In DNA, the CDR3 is TGCGCCAGCAGCTTCGCAGGGGACTATGGCTACACCTTC.